This T cell receptor beta chain was captured by sequencing in a study of T cell responses to AZD1222 COVID-19 vaccine. Assay used: immunoSEQ multiplex PCR; TCRdb lists only in-frame clones, some missing. The table has 95,000 to 150,000 clones, about 90% seen once. Germline CDR1 is SQVTM and CDR2 is ANQGSEA. The CDR3 runs 12 residues. Unmatched junction bases numbered 3, after V lost 6 bases and J lost 6 bases. The study, taken as a whole, reports: Targets within unmutated variant regions were reportedly found for nearly half of spike-specific TCRs.

In regard to this clone: Antigen: not known.

This TCR was recovered from an adult in good health. The sequencing here drew on peripheral blood, taken on day 0 of AZD1222 vaccination. The V gene is TRBV29-1, the J gene TRBJ1-1, with 11 bases that match TRBD1. CDR3 sequence: CSVGGQGAEAFF. CDR3 nucleotide sequence: TGCAGCGTGGGGGGACAGGGGGCTGAAGCTTTCTTT. Based on the CDR3 plus reference TRBV29-1 and TRBJ1-1, the full variable domain is SAVISQKPSRDICQRGTSLTIQCQVDSQVTMMFWYRQQPGQSLTLIATANQGSEATYESGFVIDKFPISRPNLTFSTLTVSNMSPEDSSIYLCSVGGQGAEAFFGQGTRLTVV.